Each of the 32 T cell receptor beta chains below was sequenced from the same sample in a study of cytomegalovirus exposure and HLA in healthy donors. In the PCR, 60 Vbeta and 13 Jbeta primers were used. This table comes from immunoSEQ multiplex PCR, and its TCRdb copy is limited to in-frame clones, with some not included. The sample shows 150,000 to 200,000 clones, roughly 88% of them seen only once. Sequenced material: PBMCs. These receptors were obtained from a man in his fifties in good health and CMV-seropositive.

The chain couples TRBV2 to TRBJ2-3; 11 bases map to TRBD1. Looked up from germline, CDR1 is SNHLY and CDR2 is FYNNEI. V dropped 6 bases and J dropped 5; count of bases not matched to a gene: 7. The CDR3 is 15 residues long. CDR3 sequence: CASSDTDRGQDTQYF. The CDR3 nucleotides are TGTGCCAGCAGCGACACGGACAGGGGGCAAGATACGCAGTATTTT.

This rearrangement joins TRBV19 to TRBJ2-5; 9 positions agree with TRBD2. CDR1 and CDR2 (germline): LNHDA, SQIVND (reference sequence). The CDR3 contains 15 residues. The ends lost 5 bases at V and 4 bases at J; junction bases unmatched: 8. The CDR3 is CASSLRGGAGETQYF. CDR3 nucleotides: TGTGCCAGTAGTCTTCGCGGGGGGGCCGGAGAGACCCAGTACTTC. The full variable domain, completed using reference TRBV19 and TRBJ2-5, is DGGITQSPKYLFRKEGQNVTLSCEQNLNHDAMYWYRQDPGQGLRLIYYSQIVNDFQKGDIAEGYSVSREKKESFPLTVTSAQKNPTAFYLCASSLRGGAGETQYFGPGTRLLVL.

J is TRBJ2-7 and V is TRBV30; D not resolved. The CDR3 covers 12 residues. The V end lost 0 bases, the J end lost 1 base, and 4 bases lay between the germline ends. The V gene's germline CDR1 is GTSNPN and CDR2 SVGIG (reference sequence). The CDR3 bases are TGTGCCTGGAGTGTCGGGTCCTACGAGCAGTACGTC. This codes for CAWSVGSYEQYV.

The chain couples TRBV29-1 to TRBJ2-3, with D perhaps matching TRBD2 (5 bases). From germline, CDR1 is SQVTM and CDR2 ANQGSEA. CDR3 size: 14 residues. V lost 0 bases and J lost 6, with 13 bases in between. Here the CDR3 reads CSVEDLVGGDTQYF. As DNA, the CDR3 is TGCAGCGTTGAAGATCTAGTCGGCGGGGATACGCAGTATTTT.

The genes are TRBV19 and TRBJ2-5, with 9 bases lining up with TRBD2. Germline-derived CDR1 and CDR2 are LNHDA and SQIVND (reference sequence). The CDR3 extends over 14 amino acids. V shed 8 bases, J shed 5 bases, and the junction held 9 bases outside the gene matches. CDR3 protein: CASGGGALGETQYF. DNA of the CDR3: TGTGCCAGTGGCGGGGGGGCCTTGGGGGAGACCCAGTACTTC.

The gene calls are TRBV6-5 and TRBJ1-4, with a possible D match to TRBD1 (6 bases). CDR1 and CDR2 (germline): MNHEY, SVGAGI. V shed 0 bases and J shed 5 bases, with 13 bases lying between them. This CDR3 region has 16 residues. CDR3 sequence reads: CASSYSNRVPNEKLFF. The CDR3, as DNA: TGTGCCAGCAGTTACTCGAACAGGGTTCCAAATGAAAAACTGTTTTTT.

The rearrangement links TRBV5-1 to TRBJ2-1; D gene uncertain. Trimming left V 4 bases short and J 6 bases short, with 17 bases between. The CDR3 is 15 residues long. Germline lookup yields CDR1 SGHRS and CDR2 YFSETQ. CDR3 bases: TGCGCCAGCAGCCTGGTCGGAGAGGCCTTCAATGAGCAGTTCTTC. This encodes CASSLVGEAFNEQFF.

This clone has only a few counts. This chain uses TRBV7-9 with TRBJ1-1; 12 nucleotides align to TRBD1. CDR3 size: 15 residues. CDR1 and CDR2 from the germline V gene are SEHNR and FQNEAQ (reference sequence). V gave up 7 bases and J gave up 6 bases; unmatched junction bases: 9. The CDR3 bases are TGTGCCAGCACGGGGACAGGGGGCTTTCCTTCTGAAGCTTTCTTT. This gives the protein CASTGTGGFPSEAFF.

The chain uses TRBV5-6 and TRBJ2-3; D is possibly TRBD1 (6 bases). There are 16 residues in the CDR3. The V end was cut by 3 bases, the J end by 2 bases, with 16 bases between. Germline CDR1 and CDR2: SGHDT and YYEEEE. The CDR3: CASSSLTGTLTDTQYF. CDR3 nucleotides: TGTGCCAGCAGCTCCCTGACCGGGACACTCACAGATACGCAGTATTTT.

The table lists this clone with a few counts. The chain recombines TRBV11-2 with TRBJ1-2; no definite D call. V lost 0 bases to trimming and J lost 7 bases, with 12 bases between them. Germline V CDR1 and CDR2: SGHAT, FQNNGV. This CDR3 has 14 residues. CDR3 sequence reads: CASSLDPTAAGYTF. Here the CDR3 DNA reads TGTGCCAGCAGCTTAGATCCGACCGCGGCTGGCTACACCTTC.

The genes are TRBV2 and TRBJ1-2, with TRBD1 identical over 7 bases. Germline V gene sequence: CDR1 SNHLY, CDR2 FYNNEI. This CDR3 has 13 amino acids. The J segment lost 2 bases and the V segment lost 6 bases, leaving 3 bases of the junction unmatched. CDR3 DNA: TGTGCCAGCAGATCGACAGGGAACTATGGCTACACCTTC. Its protein is CASRSTGNYGYTF.

In this sample, this clone turned up a few times. J is TRBJ1-1 and V is TRBV6-1; the D gene is possibly TRBD1 (5 bases). Per germline, CDR1 MNHNS and CDR2 SASEGT. The CDR3 sequence is 12 residues long. The CDR3 DNA is TGTGGGGCCCGCGGGGGGAGGACTGAAGCTTTCTTT. It codes for CGARGGRTEAFF.

This rearrangement joins TRBV5-1 to TRBJ1-2; D call uncertain. Germline V gene data show CDR1 as SGHRS and CDR2 as YFSETQ. The CDR3 runs 12 residues. The ends were cut back, 5 bases at V and 1 base at J, with 6 bases in the middle. The CDR3 here is CASREGNYGYTF. For the CDR3, the DNA is TGCGCCAGCAGGGAGGGTAACTATGGCTACACCTTC.

This clone was recorded only once. The limits of the CDR3 on the DNA are not certain, so only TCRdb's listed CDR3 is given. The chain combines TRBV5-6 with TRBJ1-1; TRBD1 is the table's D call and was not checked against the DNA. Germline lookup yields CDR1 SGHDT and CDR2 YYEEEE. A total of 15 residues make up the CDR3, ends included. Here the CDR3 reads CASSFLWGQGTEAFF.

This clone was counted a few times. The rearrangement links TRBV7-6 to TRBJ2-7; a possible D gene is TRBD1 (6 bases). Germline values: CDR1 SGHVS, CDR2 FNYEAQ. V was pared by 5 bases and J by 0 bases, with 8 bases between. The CDR3 covers 13 residues. Here the CDR3 reads CASSADSSYEQYF. The CDR3 DNA reads as TGTGCCAGCAGCGCGGACAGCTCCTACGAGCAGTACTTC.

This rearrangement joins TRBV5-4 to TRBJ1-4; 8 nucleotides match TRBD1. Germline V CDR1 and CDR2: SGHNT, YYREEE (reference sequence). This CDR3 has 15 residues. Unmatched junction bases numbered 6, after V lost 1 base and J lost 7 bases. The CDR3 protein is CASSLNPGGSEKLFF. The CDR3 DNA reads TGTGCCAGCAGCTTGAATCCAGGGGGCAGTGAAAAACTGTTTTTT.

The V and J genes are TRBV27 and TRBJ2-1; 8 positions match TRBD2. Germline V gene data show CDR1 as MNHEY and CDR2 as SMNVEV (reference sequence). V lost 3 bases, J lost 5 bases, and 9 bases stayed unmatched. The CDR3 runs 16 residues. This CDR3 is CASSFPPGGMDNEQFF. The CDR3 DNA sequence: TGTGCCAGCAGTTTTCCCCCGGGGGGGATGGACAATGAGCAGTTCTTC.

This clone occurred a few times. The chain carries TRBV7-3 and TRBJ2-3, with D unresolved. This CDR3 has 13 amino acids. Germline V gene sequence: CDR1 SGHTA, CDR2 FQGTGA. The V gene lost 1 base and the J gene lost 5 bases, with 7 bases spanning the gap. CDR3 in amino acids: CASSLIRGDTQYF. In DNA, the CDR3 is TGTGCCAGCAGCTTAATCCGAGGAGATACGCAGTATTTT.

The gene calls are TRBV7-3 and TRBJ2-1, with D unclear. The ends were cut back, 5 bases at V and 7 bases at J, with 12 bases in the middle. The CDR3 has 13 residues. The germline CDR1 and CDR2 sequences are SGHTA and FQGTGA. Here the CDR3 DNA reads TGTGCCAGCAGCCAATCCCCCGGGAATGAGCAGTTCTTC. Residues: CASSQSPGNEQFF.

Written as DNA, the CDR3 is TGCGCCAGCAGCTTGGCCTCGACGGGGGGAGTTACAGATACGCAGTATTTT. Protein sequence: CASSLASTGGVTDTQYF. The V gene is TRBV5-1, the J gene TRBJ2-3, with TRBD2 matching over 7 bases. Losses at the gene ends were 0 bases for V and 3 bases for J; bases not matched to a gene: 10. Germline V gene sequence: CDR1 SGHRS, CDR2 YFSETQ. The CDR3 consists of 17 residues.

V is TRBV7-9 and J is TRBJ2-3; 10 positions agree with TRBD1. Germline loops: CDR1 SEHNR, CDR2 FQNEAQ (reference sequence). CDR3 size: 16 residues. Losses at the gene ends were 4 bases for V and 4 bases for J; bases not matched to a gene: 8. The CDR3 nucleotides read TGTGCCAGCAGCTCTTTGGACAGGGGGTTATCAGATACGCAGTATTTT. This codes for CASSSLDRGLSDTQYF.

This chain uses TRBV29-1 with TRBJ2-1, with 7 bases lining up with TRBD1. Germline V CDR1 and CDR2: SQVTM, ANQGSEA. The ends lost 6 bases at V and 6 bases at J; junction bases unmatched: 8. The CDR3 runs to 13 residues. CDR3 residues: CSVPGQPLNEQFF. DNA of the CDR3: TGCAGCGTCCCGGGACAGCCACTCAATGAGCAGTTCTTC.

This clone was detected only a few times. CDR3 loop: CASRSDRMNTGELFF. In nucleotides, the CDR3 is TGTGCCAGCAGATCCGACAGGATGAACACCGGGGAGCTGTTTTTT. The rearrangement uses TRBV2 and TRBJ2-2, with a possible D match to TRBD1 (6 bases). The CDR3 contains 15 residues. V lost 6 bases and J lost 1, with 12 bases in between. Germline CDR1 SNHLY, CDR2 FYNNEI. The variable domain in full, with the rest retrieved from reference TRBV2 and TRBJ2-2, is EPEVTQTPSHQVTQMGQEVILRCVPISNHLYFYWYRQILGQKVEFLVSFYNNEISEKSEIFDDQFSVERPDGSNFTLKIRSTKLEDSAMYFCASRSDRMNTGELFFGEGSRLTVL.

The chain is built from TRBV11-3 and TRBJ2-1; D not resolved. The CDR3 spans 15 residues. V lost 0 bases and J lost 2, with 8 bases in between. Germline V gives CDR1 SGHNT, CDR2 YENEEA. In DNA form, the CDR3 reads TGTGCCAGCAGCTTAGACCCAGCGACCTACAATGAGCAGTTCTTC. As protein: CASSLDPATYNEQFF.

The CDR3 is CASSDRGRESNQPQHF. DNA of the CDR3: TGTGCCAGCAGCGACAGGGGGCGAGAGAGCAATCAGCCCCAGCATTTT. The V call is TRBV2, the J call TRBJ1-5; 10 positions agree with TRBD1. Losses at the gene ends were 6 bases for V and 1 base for J; bases not matched to a gene: 6. CDR3 size: 16 residues. Germline assignment: CDR1 SNHLY and CDR2 FYNNEI.

The chain combines TRBV19 with TRBJ1-5; TRBD1 matches 7 bases. The V and J ends lost 7 bases and 9 bases, in that order; junction bases with no gene match: 9. CDR3 size: 13 residues. Germline assignment: CDR1 LNHDA and CDR2 SQIVND (reference sequence). The CDR3 loop reads CASIRQGSWPQHF. In nucleotides, the CDR3 is TGTGCCAGTATTCGACAGGGCTCTTGGCCCCAGCATTTT.

This sequence joins TRBV5-1 and TRBJ2-2, with 13 bases that match TRBD2. The CDR3 is made up of 19 amino acids. Germline trimming cut 3 bases from V and 5 bases from J; bases unmatched to any gene: 13. Looked up from germline, CDR1 is SGHRS and CDR2 is YFSETQ. The CDR3 here is CASSWGRFRTSGRTGELFF. DNA for the CDR3: TGCGCCAGCAGCTGGGGACGATTTAGGACTAGCGGGAGAACCGGGGAGCTGTTTTTT.

This clone was observed a handful of times. V usage is TRBV27 and J usage is TRBJ2-7; 8 bases are shared with TRBD2. Germline V CDR1 and CDR2: MNHEY, SMNVEV (reference sequence). The CDR3 extends over 13 amino acids. V trimming: 6 bases; J trimming: 3 bases; junction bases outside the gene matches: 4. The CDR3 sequence: CASREAGGYEQYV. CDR3 DNA sequence: TGTGCCAGCAGGGAGGCGGGAGGCTACGAGCAGTACGTC.

This clone is a singleton in its sample. This rearrangement joins TRBV5-7 to TRBJ1-6; 7 bases align to TRBD1. TRBV5-7 is marked as an open reading frame, function uncertain. Trimming at V came to 4 bases and at J to 4 bases, leaving 11 bases not matched to a gene. The CDR3 loop spans 17 amino acids. CDR3 residues: CASSRSGQVGYNSPLHF. CDR3 nucleotide sequence: TGTGCCAGCAGCCGAAGCGGACAGGTGGGATATAATTCACCCCTCCACTTT.

The V call is TRBV7-2, the J call TRBJ2-3; 9 bases fit TRBD2. The CDR3 is 14 residues long. The germline V gene has CDR1 SGHTA and CDR2 FQGNSA. J gave up 3 bases and V 5 bases, and 3 bases lay outside the gene matches. The CDR3 spells CASSPGLATDTQYF. CDR3 nucleotide sequence: TGTGCCAGCAGCCCGGGACTAGCTACAGATACGCAGTATTTT.

The chain carries TRBV4-2 and TRBJ2-3; 11 positions match TRBD2. The CDR3 length is 20 residues. CDR1 and CDR2 (germline): LGHNA, YNFKEQ. With 0 bases clipped from V and 6 bases from J, the junction kept 17 bases outside the gene matches. In DNA, the CDR3 is TGTGCCAGCAGCCAAGATCGCCGGCTGGGGTTAGCGGGGGGGCTGGATACGCAGTATTTT. Protein sequence: CASSQDRRLGLAGGLDTQYF.

The chain links TRBV5-1 to TRBJ1-2, with TRBD1 matching 7 bases. This CDR3 contains 15 residues. V dropped 0 bases and J dropped 2; count of bases not matched to a gene: 4. Per germline, CDR1 SGHRS and CDR2 YFSETQ. CDR3 nucleotide sequence: TGCGCCAGCAGCTTGGACAGGGGAAGGAACTATGGCTACACCTTC. Residues: CASSLDRGRNYGYTF.